This TCR beta chain was observed in a study of blood T cell repertoires in COVID-19. Study-level background: COVID-19 samples collected from the United States, Italy and Spain covered acute and convalescent phases.

This clone was observed a few times. In the study's own analysis: Estimation of nucleated cell counts was performed using reference gene primer amplification. Sequencing was performed with immunoSEQ multiplex PCR; in TCRdb, only in-frame clones are kept and a portion is missing. The DNA gave D and trimming, while V, J and clone size come from that table. This sample has approximately 240,000 clones, with 83% found just once. Followed over time, Seattle patients had been enrolled while infection was active. Germline-derived CDR1 and CDR2 are LGHNA and YSLEER. This CDR3 contains 16 residues. The J segment lost 4 bases and the V segment lost 1 base, leaving 8 bases of the junction unmatched.

The sample taken for sequencing was peripheral blood. The V call is TRBV4-3, the J call TRBJ1-2, with 8 bases identical to TRBD1. The receptor was isolated from a woman aged 25 to 39 with COVID-19, enrolled during active disease. CDR3 nucleotides: TGCGCCAGCAGCCAAGTTTCCGCAGGGGGCTCCTATGGCTACACCTTC. This gives the protein CASSQVSAGGSYGYTF.